Each of the 31 T cell receptor beta chains below was sequenced from the same sample in a study of T cell responses to AZD1222 COVID-19 vaccine. The method was immunoSEQ multiplex PCR; TCRdb's version includes in-frame clones alone and lacks a portion of them. The top ten clones hold 20% to 30% of a sample with tens of thousands of clones, approximately 85% of them seen once. This specimen consisted of peripheral blood, obtained 28 days after the second AZD1222 dose. The receptor set was obtained from an adult who received the AZD1222 COVID-19 vaccine.

The chain joins TRBV14 to TRBJ2-7, with D tentatively TRBD2 (6 bases). Trimming left V 4 bases short and J 2 bases short, with 18 bases between. Germline V gives CDR1 SGHDN, CDR2 FVKESK. The length of the CDR3 is 16 residues. CDR3 loop: CASSPGTPWGPYEQYF. CDR3 DNA sequence: TGTGCCAGCAGCCCCGGGACTCCATGGGGCCCCTACGAGCAGTACTTC.

This clone has ten or more counts. V and J are TRBV27 and TRBJ2-3; no reliable D call. In germline, CDR1 is MNHEY, CDR2 SMNVEV (reference sequence). This CDR3 region has 15 residues. The V gene lost 6 bases and the J gene lost 0 bases, with 13 bases spanning the gap. The CDR3 region is CASSPLTLSTDTQYF. The CDR3 coding sequence is TGTGCCAGCAGCCCCCTGACCCTCAGCACAGATACGCAGTATTTT.

This clone showed up just once. The CDR3 protein is CAWSERTSGRNLNEQFF. CDR3 nucleotides: TGTGCCTGGAGTGAAAGGACTAGCGGGAGAAATCTAAATGAGCAGTTCTTC. The chain couples TRBV30 to TRBJ2-1; 13 positions match TRBD2. This CDR3 is 17 amino acids long. V gave up 1 base and J gave up 7 bases; unmatched junction bases: 10. In germline, CDR1 is GTSNPN, CDR2 SVGIG (reference sequence).

This chain links TRBV4-2 with TRBJ1-4, with D hard to call. Germline V CDR1 and CDR2: LGHNA, YNFKEQ. This CDR3 is 14 amino acids long. V gave up 0 bases and J gave up 8 bases, with 10 bases separating them. The CDR3, as DNA: TGTGCCAGCAGCCAAGATAGCAGTCCCGAAAAACTGTTTTTT. Translated: CASSQDSSPEKLFF.

V usage is TRBV7-2 and J usage is TRBJ2-7, with 14 bases matching TRBD2. The CDR3 length is 17 residues. CDR1 and CDR2 from the germline V gene are SGHTA and FQGNSA. V trimming: 5 bases; J trimming: 5 bases; junction bases outside the gene matches: 11. CDR3 in amino acids: CASSALGLAGVIDEQYF. CDR3 sequence (DNA): TGTGCCAGCAGCGCTTTGGGACTAGCGGGAGTTATAGACGAGCAGTACTTC.

The rearrangement links TRBV9 to TRBJ2-3, with TRBD2 identical over 7 bases. The CDR3 has 15 amino acids. The J segment lost 6 bases and the V segment lost 4 bases, leaving 11 bases of the junction unmatched. Germline values: CDR1 SGDLS, CDR2 YYNGEE. The CDR3 reads CASSPIAGRSDTQYF. The CDR3 region has the DNA TGTGCCAGCAGCCCTATTGCCGGGAGGTCCGATACGCAGTATTTT.

The chain recombines TRBV11-3 with TRBJ1-1; the D is unclear. The V end was cut by 2 bases, the J end by 3 bases, with 7 bases between. Germline lookup yields CDR1 SGHNT and CDR2 YENEEA. The CDR3 runs 13 residues. The DNA of the CDR3 is TGTGCCAGCAGCTTAACGGATGACACTGAAGCTTTCTTT. Translation gives CASSLTDDTEAFF.

The J gene is TRBJ2-1, the V gene TRBV29-1, with 9 bases identical to TRBD1. Germline assignment: CDR1 SQVTM and CDR2 ANQGSEA. Trimming took 2 bases from V and 7 from J; bases not matched to a gene: 6. The CDR3 contains 14 residues. The CDR3 sequence: CSVEKTGGGNEQFF. CDR3 DNA: TGCAGCGTTGAAAAGACAGGGGGTGGAAATGAGCAGTTCTTC.

In its sample, this clone is medium-sized. This chain links TRBV9 with TRBJ1-3, with D uncertain. The CDR3 totals 17 residues. Germline lookup yields CDR1 SGDLS and CDR2 YYNGEE. V lost 0 bases, J lost 0 bases, and 13 bases lay in between. CDR3 bases: TGTGCCAGCAGCGTAGGGGTAGAGGGCTCCTCTGGAAACACCATATATTTT. It encodes CASSVGVEGSSGNTIYF.

This chain connects TRBV29-1 to TRBJ2-5, with 8 bases that match TRBD2. The V segment lost 4 bases and the J segment 1 base; nucleotides outside the gene matches: 8. Germline V gene data show CDR1 as SQVTM and CDR2 as ANQGSEA. The CDR3 consists of 15 residues. As DNA, the CDR3 is TGCAGCGTTGTGTTACTAGCGGTTCTCCAAGAGACCCAGTACTTC. Encoded protein: CSVVLLAVLQETQYF.

The chain is built from TRBV6-5 and TRBJ2-3; TRBD1 or TRBD2 may be the D gene (5 bases each). CDR1 and CDR2 from the germline V gene are MNHEY and SVGAGI. The CDR3 loop spans 13 amino acids. Trimming cost V 6 bases and J 3 bases, with 10 bases left between them. CDR3 coding DNA: TGTGCCAGCAGACCCGGGGCAACAGATACGCAGTATTTT. It codes for CASRPGATDTQYF.

This clone has a single count. This chain uses TRBV4-3 with TRBJ2-3; no clear D gene. This CDR3 spans 14 amino acids. The V and J ends lost 1 base and 6 bases respectively, with 11 bases between them. Germline V gene lookup returns CDR1 LGHNA and CDR2 YSLEER. Here the CDR3 DNA reads TGCGCCAGCAGCCAAGCACCCAACCCCGATACGCAGTATTTT. Protein sequence: CASSQAPNPDTQYF.

This clone appeared once. The rearrangement uses TRBV6-5 and TRBJ1-2, with 7 bases fitting TRBD1. There are 12 residues in the CDR3. Germline-derived CDR1 and CDR2 are MNHEY and SVGAGI. The V gene end was trimmed by 5 bases and the J gene end by 6 bases; junction bases not matched to a gene: 3. CDR3 protein: CASSTGVDGYTF. The CDR3 nucleotides are TGTGCCAGCAGTACAGGGGTCGATGGCTACACCTTC.

The rearrangement joins TRBV24-1 to TRBJ2-5; D remains unclear. There are 14 residues in the CDR3. Germline-derived CDR1 and CDR2 are KGHDR and SFDVKD. The germline V and J ends were trimmed by 9 bases and 5 bases, with 18 bases remaining between them. This CDR3 is CATCGRSPWETQYF. For the CDR3, the DNA is TGTGCCACCTGCGGACGGAGCCCTTGGGAGACCCAGTACTTC.

The CDR3 sequence: CASRREPGLAGVNEQFF. In DNA form, the CDR3 reads TGTGCCAGCAGGAGAGAACCGGGACTAGCGGGAGTGAATGAGCAGTTCTTC. V is TRBV5-4 and J is TRBJ2-1, with 14 bases that match TRBD2. The CDR3 loop spans 17 amino acids. J gave up 7 bases and V 5 bases, and 11 bases lay outside the gene matches. In germline, CDR1 is SGHNT, CDR2 YYREEE (reference sequence).

The chain has TRBV7-9 and TRBJ1-5; D is ambiguous. V dropped 5 bases and J dropped 2 bases, with 13 bases sitting between them. The CDR3 runs to 15 residues. Per the germline V gene, CDR1 is SEHNR and CDR2 is FQNEAQ (reference sequence). In nucleotides, the CDR3 is TGTGCCAGCAGCGCAGAGGGTGGTGGCAATCAGCCCCAGCATTTT. Translated, it gives CASSAEGGGNQPQHF.

J is TRBJ1-1 and V is TRBV28; D is possibly TRBD1 (5 bases). CDR1 and CDR2 (germline): MDHEN, SYDVKM. V was shortened by 4 bases and J by 10 bases, with 25 bases between the two germline ends. This CDR3 comprises 16 residues. CDR3 loop: CASSSEGAGLTSRAFF. CDR3 DNA: TGTGCCAGCAGTTCGGAGGGCGCGGGACTTACGAGTCGAGCTTTCTTT.

The chain is built from TRBV30 and TRBJ1-4; a weak D match, TRBD1 (5 bases). The germline V gene encodes CDR1 GTSNPN and CDR2 SVGIG (reference sequence). The CDR3 contains 12 residues. Trimming left V 4 bases short and J 7 bases short, with 10 bases between. In DNA form, the CDR3 reads TGTGCCTGGAAAGGGGCGGGTGAAAAACTGTTTTTT. Amino acid sequence: CAWKGAGEKLFF.

The CDR3 DNA reads as TGTGCCAGCAGCACCGACAGGGCTGGCTACACCTTC. Protein sequence: CASSTDRAGYTF. The rearrangement joins TRBV9 to TRBJ1-2; 7 bases are a match to TRBD1. The trim removed 4 bases at V and 7 bases at J, leaving 4 bases unmatched. This CDR3 spans 12 amino acids. Germline CDR1 reads SGDLS; CDR2 reads YYNGEE.

This clone appeared a single time. The V gene is TRBV19, the J gene TRBJ2-7, with D perhaps TRBD1 (5 bases). The CDR3 is 13 amino acids. V lost 3 bases and J 5 bases, leaving 11 bases between the germline ends. Germline CDR1 and CDR2: LNHDA and SQIVND (reference sequence). The CDR3 here is CASSISRADEQYF. The CDR3 DNA follows: TGTGCCAGTAGTATTAGCAGGGCGGACGAGCAGTACTTC.

V gene TRBV6-7 combines with J gene TRBJ2-3; 10 positions match TRBD2. TRBV6-7 is filed as an ORF, its function uncertain. This CDR3 comprises 16 residues. The V and J ends lost 2 bases and 6 bases, in that order; junction bases with no gene match: 8. The DNA of the CDR3 is TGTGCCAGCAGTTACGGGCTAGCGGGAGTTGCCGATACGCAGTATTTT. Its translation is CASSYGLAGVADTQYF.

This clone was seen more than once but under ten times. The chain uses TRBV28 and TRBJ1-5, with D perhaps TRBD1 (5 bases). The V end lost 8 bases, the J end lost 7 bases, and 12 bases lay between the germline ends. This CDR3 has 12 amino acids. CDR1 MDHEN and CDR2 SYDVKM come from the germline V gene. The CDR3 sequence is CASVEGSQPQHF. The CDR3 nucleotides read TGTGCCAGCGTTGAGGGGAGCCAGCCCCAGCATTTT.

The chain couples TRBV10-3 to TRBJ2-7; D remains unclear. Deletions cut 7 bases from V and 0 bases from J, with 10 bases between. The CDR3 extends over 13 amino acids. The germline gives CDR1 ENHRY, CDR2 SYGVKD. DNA of the CDR3: TGTGCCATCACCCCAGGTGCCTCCTACGAGCAGTACTTC. This encodes CAITPGASYEQYF.

The chain joins TRBV28 to TRBJ1-5; D remains ambiguous. CDR1 and CDR2 from the germline V gene are MDHEN and SYDVKM. This CDR3 comprises 13 residues. The V end was cut by 7 bases, the J end by 6 bases, with 13 bases between. CDR3 sequence reads: CASKVSVVQPQHF. For the CDR3, the DNA is TGTGCCAGCAAGGTGAGCGTAGTTCAGCCCCAGCATTTT.

The V gene is TRBV4-3, the J gene TRBJ2-1; D may correspond to TRBD1 or TRBD2 (5 bases each). V dropped 0 bases and J dropped 6 bases, with 18 bases sitting between them. The V gene's germline CDR1 is LGHNA and CDR2 YSLEER. The CDR3 runs to 17 residues. CDR3 sequence: CASSQDWGISRVNEQFF. The DNA for the CDR3 is TGCGCCAGCAGCCAAGATTGGGGCATCTCGAGGGTCAATGAGCAGTTCTTC.

This chain joins TRBV27 and TRBJ2-7; tentative D call: TRBD2 (6 bases). V lost 2 bases, J lost 6 bases, and 17 bases lay in between. CDR3 length: 15 residues. Germline CDR1 reads MNHEY; CDR2 reads SMNVEV (reference sequence). The chain's CDR3 is CASSLGGSVGGEQYF. The DNA of the CDR3 is TGTGCCAGCAGTTTAGGAGGGTCTGTCGGGGGCGAGCAGTACTTC.

This chain connects TRBV5-1 to TRBJ2-5, with TRBD1 matching 8 bases. Germline V lookup: CDR1 SGHRS, CDR2 YFSETQ. V shed 1 base and J 3 bases; nucleotides not matched to a gene: 11. The CDR3 is 17 amino acids. CDR3 in DNA: TGCGCCAGCAGCTTGCGGCCCTTGGGACAGGTAAAAGAGACCCAGTACTTC. Encoded protein: CASSLRPLGQVKETQYF.

The V gene is TRBV5-6, the J gene TRBJ2-7, with a tentative D call TRBD1 (6 bases). The CDR3 spans 13 residues. Trimming removed 1 base from V and 1 base from J, with 6 bases in between. The germline V gene encodes CDR1 SGHDT and CDR2 YYEEEE. The CDR3 DNA is TGTGCCAGCAGCTTGACAGGGTCCTACGAGCAGTACTTC. Protein sequence: CASSLTGSYEQYF.

This chain joins TRBV28 and TRBJ2-1; maybe TRBD2 (5 bases). The CDR3 is 15 residues long. CDR1 MDHEN and CDR2 SYDVKM come from the germline V gene. V was clipped by 5 bases and J by 6 bases, with 17 bases between them. The CDR3 loop is CASSPVGEGRNEQFF. CDR3 bases: TGTGCCAGCAGTCCTGTGGGTGAGGGCCGCAATGAGCAGTTCTTC.

This chain uses TRBV30 with TRBJ1-4; 8 bases line up with TRBD1. V shed 2 bases, J shed 8 bases, and the junction held 7 bases outside the gene matches. The CDR3 is 14 amino acids. The germline V gene encodes CDR1 GTSNPN and CDR2 SVGIG (reference sequence). The CDR3 nucleotides are TGTGCCTGGAGTAAACAGGGGGTTCGGGAAAAACTGTTTTTT. Translating gives CAWSKQGVREKLFF.

J is TRBJ2-4 and V is TRBV5-6, with D perhaps TRBD1 (6 bases). Germline-derived CDR1 and CDR2 are SGHDT and YYEEEE. The V end lost 1 base, the J end lost 2 bases, and 16 bases lay between the germline ends. This CDR3 is 17 amino acids long. CDR3 sequence: CASSLRVGTGTKNIQYF. As DNA, the CDR3 is TGTGCCAGCAGCTTGAGGGTGGGTACAGGGACCAAAAACATTCAGTACTTC.